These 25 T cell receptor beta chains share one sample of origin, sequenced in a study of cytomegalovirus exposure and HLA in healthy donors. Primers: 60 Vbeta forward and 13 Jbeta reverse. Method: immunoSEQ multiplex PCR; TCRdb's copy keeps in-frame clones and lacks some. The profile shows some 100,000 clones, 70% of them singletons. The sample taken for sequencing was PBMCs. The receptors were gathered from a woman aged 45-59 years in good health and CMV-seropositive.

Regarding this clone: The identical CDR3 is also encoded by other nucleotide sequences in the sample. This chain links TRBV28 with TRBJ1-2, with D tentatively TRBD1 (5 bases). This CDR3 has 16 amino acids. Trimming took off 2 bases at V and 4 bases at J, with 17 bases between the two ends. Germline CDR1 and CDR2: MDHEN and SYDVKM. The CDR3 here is CASSLRGPEKIYGYTF. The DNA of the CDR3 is TGTGCCAGCAGTTTAAGGGGCCCGGAGAAAATCTATGGCTACACCTTC.

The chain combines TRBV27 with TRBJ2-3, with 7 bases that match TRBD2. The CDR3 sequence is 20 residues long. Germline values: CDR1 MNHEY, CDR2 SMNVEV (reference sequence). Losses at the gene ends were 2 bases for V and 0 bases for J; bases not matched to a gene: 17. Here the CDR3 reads CASSLGGSVLGEGSTDTQYF. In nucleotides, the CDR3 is TGTGCCAGCAGTTTAGGAGGATCGGTTTTGGGGGAGGGTAGCACAGATACGCAGTATTTT.

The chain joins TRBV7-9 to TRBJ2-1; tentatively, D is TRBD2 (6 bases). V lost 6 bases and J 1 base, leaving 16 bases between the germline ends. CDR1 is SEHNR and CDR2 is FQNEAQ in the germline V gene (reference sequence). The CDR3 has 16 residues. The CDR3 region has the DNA TGTGCCAGCAGTCAGGAGGGCATCCTTTCCTACAATGAGCAGTTCTTC. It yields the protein CASSQEGILSYNEQFF.

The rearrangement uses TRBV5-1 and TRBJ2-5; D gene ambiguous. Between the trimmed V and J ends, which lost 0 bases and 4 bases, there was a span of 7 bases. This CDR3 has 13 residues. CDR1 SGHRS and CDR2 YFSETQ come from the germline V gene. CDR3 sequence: CASSLGPTETQYF. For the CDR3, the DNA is TGCGCCAGCAGCTTGGGCCCTACAGAGACCCAGTACTTC.

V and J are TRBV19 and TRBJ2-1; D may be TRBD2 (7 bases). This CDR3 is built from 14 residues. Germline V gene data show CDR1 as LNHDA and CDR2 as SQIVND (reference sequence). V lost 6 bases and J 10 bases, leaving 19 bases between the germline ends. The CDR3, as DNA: TGTGCCAGTAGCGCCGGCCGGGGGGCGGAAGAGCAGTTCTTC. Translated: CASSAGRGAEEQFF.

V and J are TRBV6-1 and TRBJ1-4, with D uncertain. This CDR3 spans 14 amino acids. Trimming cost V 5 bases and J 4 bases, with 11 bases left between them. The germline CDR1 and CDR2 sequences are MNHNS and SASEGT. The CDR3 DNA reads TGTGCCAGCAGTAGAGAGGCCCATAATGAAAAACTGTTTTTT. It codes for CASSREAHNEKLFF.

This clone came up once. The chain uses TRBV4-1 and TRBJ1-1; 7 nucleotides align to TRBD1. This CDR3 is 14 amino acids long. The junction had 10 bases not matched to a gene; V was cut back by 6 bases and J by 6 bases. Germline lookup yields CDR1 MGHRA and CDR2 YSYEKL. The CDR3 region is CASRRQGNSPEAFF. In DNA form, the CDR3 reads TGCGCCAGCAGGCGACAGGGAAATAGCCCTGAAGCTTTCTTT.

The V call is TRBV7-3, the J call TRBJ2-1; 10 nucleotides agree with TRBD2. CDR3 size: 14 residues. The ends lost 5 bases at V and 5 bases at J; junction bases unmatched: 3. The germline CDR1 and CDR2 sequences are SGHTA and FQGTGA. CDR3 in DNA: TGTGCCAGCAGCCTCAGCGGGAGGGACAATGAGCAGTTCTTC. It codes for CASSLSGRDNEQFF. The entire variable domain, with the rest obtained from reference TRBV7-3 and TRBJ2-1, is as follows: GAGVSQTPSNKVTEKGKYVELRCDPISGHTALYWYRQSLGQGPEFLIYFQGTGAADDSGLPNDRFFAVRPEGSVSTLKIQRTERGDSAVYLCASSLSGRDNEQFFGPGTRLTVL.

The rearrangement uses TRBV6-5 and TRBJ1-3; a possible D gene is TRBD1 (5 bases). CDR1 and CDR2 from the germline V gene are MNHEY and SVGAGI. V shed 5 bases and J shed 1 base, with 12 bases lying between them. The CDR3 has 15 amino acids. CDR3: CASSQTAGSGNTIYF. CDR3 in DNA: TGTGCCAGCAGTCAGACGGCAGGGTCTGGAAACACCATATATTTT.

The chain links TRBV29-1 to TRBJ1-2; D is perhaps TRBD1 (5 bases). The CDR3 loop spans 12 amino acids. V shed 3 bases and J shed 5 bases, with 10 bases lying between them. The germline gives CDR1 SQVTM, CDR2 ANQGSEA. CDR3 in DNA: TGCAGCGTTGATGAGACAGCTTATGGCTACACCTTC. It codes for CSVDETAYGYTF.

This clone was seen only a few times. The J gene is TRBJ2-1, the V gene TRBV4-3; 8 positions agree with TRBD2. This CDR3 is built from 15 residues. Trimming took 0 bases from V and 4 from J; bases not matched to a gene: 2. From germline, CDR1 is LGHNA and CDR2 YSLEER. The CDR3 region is CASSQDGGRYNEQFF. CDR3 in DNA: TGCGCCAGCAGCCAAGATGGCGGGAGGTACAATGAGCAGTTCTTC.

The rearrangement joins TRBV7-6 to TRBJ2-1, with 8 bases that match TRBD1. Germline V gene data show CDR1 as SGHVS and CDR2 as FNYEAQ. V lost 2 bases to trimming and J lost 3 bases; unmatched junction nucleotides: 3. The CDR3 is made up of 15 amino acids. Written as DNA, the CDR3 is TGTGCCAGCAGCTTACTGGACAGGGTCTACAATGAGCAGTTCTTC. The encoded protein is CASSLLDRVYNEQFF.

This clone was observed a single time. The CDR3 here is CASRGLYGYTF. CDR3 DNA sequence: TGTGCCAGCAGGGGCCTCTATGGCTACACCTTC. This chain uses TRBV27 with TRBJ1-2; D is unresolved. The germline gives CDR1 MNHEY, CDR2 SMNVEV (reference sequence). V dropped 6 bases and J dropped 4 bases, with 6 bases sitting between them. CDR3 size: 11 residues.

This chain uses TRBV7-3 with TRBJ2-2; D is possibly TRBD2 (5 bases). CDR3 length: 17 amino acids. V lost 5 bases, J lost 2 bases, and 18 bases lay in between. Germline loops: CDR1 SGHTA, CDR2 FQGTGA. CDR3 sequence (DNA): TGTGCCAGCAGCCCCTACGGGGTCGGGTTAAACACCGGGGAGCTGTTTTTT. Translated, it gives CASSPYGVGLNTGELFF.

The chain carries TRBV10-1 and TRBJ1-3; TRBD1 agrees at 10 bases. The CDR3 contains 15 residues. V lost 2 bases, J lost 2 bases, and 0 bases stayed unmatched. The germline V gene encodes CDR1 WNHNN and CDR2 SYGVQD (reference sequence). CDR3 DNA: TGCGCCAGCAGTGAGGGACAGGGGGCTGGAAACACCATATATTTT. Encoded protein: CASSEGQGAGNTIYF.

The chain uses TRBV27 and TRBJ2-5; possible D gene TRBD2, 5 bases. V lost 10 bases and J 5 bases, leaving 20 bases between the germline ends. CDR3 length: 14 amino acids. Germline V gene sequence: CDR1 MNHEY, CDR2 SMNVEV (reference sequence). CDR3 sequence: CATQGPYPGETQYF. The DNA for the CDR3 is TGTGCCACCCAAGGGCCGTACCCGGGGGAGACCCAGTACTTC.

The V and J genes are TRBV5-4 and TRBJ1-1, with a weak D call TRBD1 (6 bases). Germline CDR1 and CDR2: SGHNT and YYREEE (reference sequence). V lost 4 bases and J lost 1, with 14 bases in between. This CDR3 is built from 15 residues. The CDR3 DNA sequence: TGTGCCAGCAGCATGCCTACAGGGAAGAACACTGAAGCTTTCTTT. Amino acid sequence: CASSMPTGKNTEAFF.

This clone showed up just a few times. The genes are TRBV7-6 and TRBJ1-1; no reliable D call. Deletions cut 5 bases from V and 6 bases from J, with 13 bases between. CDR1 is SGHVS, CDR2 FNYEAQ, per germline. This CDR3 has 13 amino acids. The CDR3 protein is CASSRLGVPEAFF. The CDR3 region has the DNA TGTGCCAGCAGCCGCCTCGGGGTCCCTGAAGCTTTCTTT.

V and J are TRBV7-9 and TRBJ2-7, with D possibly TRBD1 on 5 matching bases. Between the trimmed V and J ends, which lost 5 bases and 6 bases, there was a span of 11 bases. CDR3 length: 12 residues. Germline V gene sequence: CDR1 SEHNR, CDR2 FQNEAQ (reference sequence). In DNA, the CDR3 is TGTGCCAGCAGCAACCCCAGGGTCGAGCAGTACTTC. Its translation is CASSNPRVEQYF.

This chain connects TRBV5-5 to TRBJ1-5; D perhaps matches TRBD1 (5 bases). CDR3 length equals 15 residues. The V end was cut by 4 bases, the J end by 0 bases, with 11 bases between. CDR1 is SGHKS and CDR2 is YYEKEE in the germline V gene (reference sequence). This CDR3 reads CASSLTVTSNQPQHF. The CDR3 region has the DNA TGTGCCAGCAGCCTGACAGTAACTAGCAATCAGCCCCAGCATTTT.

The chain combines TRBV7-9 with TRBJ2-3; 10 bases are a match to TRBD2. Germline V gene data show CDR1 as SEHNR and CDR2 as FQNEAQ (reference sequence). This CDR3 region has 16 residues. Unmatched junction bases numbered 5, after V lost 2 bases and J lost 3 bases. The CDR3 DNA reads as TGTGCCAGCAGCTTACGAGCGGGAGGGCCAACAGATACGCAGTATTTT. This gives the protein CASSLRAGGPTDTQYF. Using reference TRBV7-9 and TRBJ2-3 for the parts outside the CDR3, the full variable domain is DTGVSQNPRHKITKRGQNVTFRCDPISEHNRLYWYRQTLGQGPEFLTYFQNEAQLEKSRLLSDRFSAERPKGSFSTLEIQRTEQGDSAMYLCASSLRAGGPTDTQYFGPGTRLTVL.

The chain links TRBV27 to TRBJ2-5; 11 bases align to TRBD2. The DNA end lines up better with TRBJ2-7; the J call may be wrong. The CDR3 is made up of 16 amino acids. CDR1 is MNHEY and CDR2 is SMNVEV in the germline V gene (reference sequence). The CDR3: CASSQTSGTSGYEQYF. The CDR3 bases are TGTGCCAGCAGCCAAACTAGCGGGACTAGCGGCTACGAGCAGTACTTC.

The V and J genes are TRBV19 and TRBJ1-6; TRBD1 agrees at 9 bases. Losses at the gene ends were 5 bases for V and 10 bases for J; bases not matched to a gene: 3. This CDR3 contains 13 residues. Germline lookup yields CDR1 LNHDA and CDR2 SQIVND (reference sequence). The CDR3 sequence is CASSGTGRSPLHF. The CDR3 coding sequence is TGTGCCAGTAGTGGGACAGGGCGGTCACCCCTCCACTTT.

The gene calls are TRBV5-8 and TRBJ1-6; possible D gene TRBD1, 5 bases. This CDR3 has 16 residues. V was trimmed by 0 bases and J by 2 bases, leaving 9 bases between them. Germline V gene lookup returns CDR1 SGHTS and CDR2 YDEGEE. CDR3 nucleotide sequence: TGTGCCAGCAGCTTGGAGCTACAGGCCTATAATTCACCCCTCCACTTT. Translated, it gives CASSLELQAYNSPLHF.

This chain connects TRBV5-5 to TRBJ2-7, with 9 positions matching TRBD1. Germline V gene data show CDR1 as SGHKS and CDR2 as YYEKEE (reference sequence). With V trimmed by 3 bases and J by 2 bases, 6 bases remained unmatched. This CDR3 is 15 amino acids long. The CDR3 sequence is CASSSRTGVAYEQYF. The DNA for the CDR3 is TGTGCCAGCAGCTCCCGGACAGGGGTTGCCTACGAGCAGTACTTC. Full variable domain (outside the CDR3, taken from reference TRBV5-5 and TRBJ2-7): DAGVTQSPTHLIKTRGQQVTLRCSPISGHKSVSWYQQVLGQGPQFIFQYYEKEERGRGNFPDRFSARQFPNYSSELNVNALLLGDSALYLCASSSRTGVAYEQYFGPGTRLTVT.